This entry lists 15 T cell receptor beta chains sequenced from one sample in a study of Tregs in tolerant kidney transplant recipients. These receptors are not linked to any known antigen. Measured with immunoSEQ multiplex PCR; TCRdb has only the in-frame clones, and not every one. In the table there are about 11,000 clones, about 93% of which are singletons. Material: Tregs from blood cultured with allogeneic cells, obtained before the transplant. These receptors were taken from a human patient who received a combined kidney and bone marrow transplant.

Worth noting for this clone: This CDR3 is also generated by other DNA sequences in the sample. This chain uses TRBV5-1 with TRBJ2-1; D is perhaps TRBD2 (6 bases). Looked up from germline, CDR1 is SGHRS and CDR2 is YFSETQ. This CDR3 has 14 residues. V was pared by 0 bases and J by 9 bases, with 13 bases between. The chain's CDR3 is CASSLGSGVGEQFF. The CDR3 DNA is TGCGCCAGCAGCTTGGGGTCGGGGGTCGGTGAGCAGTTCTTC.

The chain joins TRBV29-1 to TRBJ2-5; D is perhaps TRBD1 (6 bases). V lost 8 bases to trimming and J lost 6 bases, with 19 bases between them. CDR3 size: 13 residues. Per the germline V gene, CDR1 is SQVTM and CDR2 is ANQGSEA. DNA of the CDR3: TGCAGCAAAAGAGGACAGTATGAGAAGACCCAGTACTTC. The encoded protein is CSKRGQYEKTQYF.

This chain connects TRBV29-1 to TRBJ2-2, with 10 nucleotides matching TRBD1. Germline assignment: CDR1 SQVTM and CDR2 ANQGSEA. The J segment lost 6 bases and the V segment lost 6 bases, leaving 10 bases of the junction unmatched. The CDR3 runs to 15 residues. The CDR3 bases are TGCAGCGTAGAATCGGGACAGGGGATTTCCGGGGAGCTGTTTTTT. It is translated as CSVESGQGISGELFF.

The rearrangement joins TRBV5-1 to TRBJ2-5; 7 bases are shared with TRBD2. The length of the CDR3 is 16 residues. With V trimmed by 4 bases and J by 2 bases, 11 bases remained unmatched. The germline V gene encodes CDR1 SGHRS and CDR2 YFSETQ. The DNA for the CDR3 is TGCGCCAGCAGCCGAGGACTAGTTCTGCGTCAAGAGACCCAGTACTTC. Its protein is CASSRGLVLRQETQYF.

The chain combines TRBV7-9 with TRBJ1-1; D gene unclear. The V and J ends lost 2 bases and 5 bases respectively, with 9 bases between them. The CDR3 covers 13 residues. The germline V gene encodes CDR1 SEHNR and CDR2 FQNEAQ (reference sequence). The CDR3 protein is CASSLRGGTEAFF. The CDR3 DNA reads TGTGCCAGCAGCTTAAGAGGAGGTACTGAAGCTTTCTTT. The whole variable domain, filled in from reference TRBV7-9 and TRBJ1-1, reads DTGVSQNPRHKITKRGQNVTFRCDPISEHNRLYWYRQTLGQGPEFLTYFQNEAQLEKSRLLSDRFSAERPKGSFSTLEIQRTEQGDSAMYLCASSLRGGTEAFFGQGTRLTVV.

The CDR3 loop reads CASSFYPTEAFF. CDR3 sequence (DNA): TGTGCCAGCAGCTTTTACCCCACTGAAGCTTTCTTT. The chain recombines TRBV11-3 with TRBJ1-1; D remains ambiguous. The ends were cut back, 3 bases at V and 4 bases at J, with 6 bases in the middle. Germline-derived CDR1 and CDR2 are SGHNT and YENEEA. The CDR3 covers 12 residues.

The CDR3 region is CASSFRTSGVYNEQFF. The CDR3 DNA follows: TGTGCCAGCAGCTTCCGGACTAGCGGGGTCTACAATGAGCAGTTCTTC. The gene calls are TRBV7-2 and TRBJ2-1, with 12 bases fitting TRBD2. The germline CDR1 and CDR2 sequences are SGHTA and FQGNSA. Unmatched junction bases numbered 3, after V lost 3 bases and J lost 3 bases. The CDR3 length is 16 residues.

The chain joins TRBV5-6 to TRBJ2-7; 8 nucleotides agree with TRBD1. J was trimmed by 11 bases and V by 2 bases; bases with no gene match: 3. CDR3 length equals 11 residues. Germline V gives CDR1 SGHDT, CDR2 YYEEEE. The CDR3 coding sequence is TGTGCCAGCAGCTTCAGGGACAGGAAGTACTTC. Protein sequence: CASSFRDRKYF. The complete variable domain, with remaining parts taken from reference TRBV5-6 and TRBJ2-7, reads DAGVTQSPTHLIKTRGQQVTLRCSPKSGHDTVSWYQQALGQGPQFIFQYYEEEERQRGNFPDRFSGHQFPNYSSELNVNALLLGDSALYLCASSFRDRKYFGPGTRLTVT.

CDR3 DNA sequence: TGTGCCATCAGTGATCGGTCTAGCGGGAGCTATGAGCAGTTCTTC. It is translated as CAISDRSSGSYEQFF. The chain links TRBV10-3 to TRBJ2-1; 10 bases map to TRBD2. CDR3 length: 15 amino acids. The junction had 7 bases not matched to a gene; V was cut back by 3 bases and J by 8 bases. Germline-derived CDR1 and CDR2 are ENHRY and SYGVKD.

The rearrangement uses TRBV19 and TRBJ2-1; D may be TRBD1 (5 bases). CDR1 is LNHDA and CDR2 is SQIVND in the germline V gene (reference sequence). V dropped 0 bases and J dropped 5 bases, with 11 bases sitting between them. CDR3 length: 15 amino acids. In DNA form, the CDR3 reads TGTGCCAGTAGTATAGAGTCAGGGTGGAACAATGAGCAGTTCTTC. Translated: CASSIESGWNNEQFF.

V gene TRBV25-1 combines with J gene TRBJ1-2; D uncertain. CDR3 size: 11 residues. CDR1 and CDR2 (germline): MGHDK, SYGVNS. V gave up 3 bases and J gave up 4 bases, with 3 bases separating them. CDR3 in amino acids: CASSDGYGYTF. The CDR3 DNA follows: TGTGCCAGCAGTGATGGCTATGGCTACACCTTC.

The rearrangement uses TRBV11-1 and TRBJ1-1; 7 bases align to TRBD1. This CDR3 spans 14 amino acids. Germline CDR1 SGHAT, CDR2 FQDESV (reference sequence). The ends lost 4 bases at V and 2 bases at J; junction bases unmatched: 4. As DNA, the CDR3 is TGTGCCAGCAGCTCGGGACAGAGCAACACTGAAGCTTTCTTT. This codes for CASSSGQSNTEAFF.

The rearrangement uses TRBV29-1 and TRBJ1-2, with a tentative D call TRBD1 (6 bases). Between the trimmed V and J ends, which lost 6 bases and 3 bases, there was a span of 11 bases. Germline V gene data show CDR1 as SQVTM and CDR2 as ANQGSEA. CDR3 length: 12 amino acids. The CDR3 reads CSVKTGYYGYTF. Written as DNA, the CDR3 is TGCAGCGTCAAGACAGGATACTATGGCTACACCTTC.

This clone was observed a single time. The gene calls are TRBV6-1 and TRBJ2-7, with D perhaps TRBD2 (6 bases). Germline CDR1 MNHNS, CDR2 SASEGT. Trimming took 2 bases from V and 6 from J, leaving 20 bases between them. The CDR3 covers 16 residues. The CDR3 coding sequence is TGTGCCAGCAGTGAACCCCACGTGCGGGGAGGAGGCGAGCAGTACTTC. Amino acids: CASSEPHVRGGGEQYF.

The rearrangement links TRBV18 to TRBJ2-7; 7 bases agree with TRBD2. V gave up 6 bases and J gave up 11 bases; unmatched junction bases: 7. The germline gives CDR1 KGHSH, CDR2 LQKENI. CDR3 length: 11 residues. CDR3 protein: CASSPGRAKYF. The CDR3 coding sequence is TGTGCCAGCTCCCCTGGGAGGGCTAAGTACTTC. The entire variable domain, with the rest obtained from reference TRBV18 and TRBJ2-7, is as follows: NAGVMQNPRHLVRRRGQEARLRCSPMKGHSHVYWYRQLPEEGLKFMVYLQKENIIDESGMPKERFSAEFPKEGPSILRIQQVVRGDSAAYFCASSPGRAKYFGPGTRLTVT.